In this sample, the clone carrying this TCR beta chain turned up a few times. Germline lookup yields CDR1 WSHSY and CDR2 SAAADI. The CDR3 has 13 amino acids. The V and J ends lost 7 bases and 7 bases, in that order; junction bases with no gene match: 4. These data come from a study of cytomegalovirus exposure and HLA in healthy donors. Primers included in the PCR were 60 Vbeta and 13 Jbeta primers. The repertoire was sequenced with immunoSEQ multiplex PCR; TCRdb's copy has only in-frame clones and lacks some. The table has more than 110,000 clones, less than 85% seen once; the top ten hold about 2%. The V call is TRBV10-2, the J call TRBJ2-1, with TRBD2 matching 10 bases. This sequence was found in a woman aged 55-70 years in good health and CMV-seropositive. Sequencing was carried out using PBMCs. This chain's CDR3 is CASKLAGWNEQFF. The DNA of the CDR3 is TGCGCCAGCAAACTAGCGGGGTGGAATGAGCAGTTCTTC.